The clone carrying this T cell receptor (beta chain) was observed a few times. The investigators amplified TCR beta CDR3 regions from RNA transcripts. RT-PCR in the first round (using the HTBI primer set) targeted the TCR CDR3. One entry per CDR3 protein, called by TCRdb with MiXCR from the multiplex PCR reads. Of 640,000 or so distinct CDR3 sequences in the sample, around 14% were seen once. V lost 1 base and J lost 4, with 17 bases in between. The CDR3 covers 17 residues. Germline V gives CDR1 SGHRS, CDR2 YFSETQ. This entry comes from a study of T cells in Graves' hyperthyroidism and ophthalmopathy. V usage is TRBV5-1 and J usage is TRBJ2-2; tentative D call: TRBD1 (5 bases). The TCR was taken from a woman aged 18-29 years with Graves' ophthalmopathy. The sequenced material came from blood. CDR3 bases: TGCGCCAGCAGCTTGATAAGGACAAATGCTATCACCGGGGAGCTGTTTTTT. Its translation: CASSLIRTNAITGELFF.